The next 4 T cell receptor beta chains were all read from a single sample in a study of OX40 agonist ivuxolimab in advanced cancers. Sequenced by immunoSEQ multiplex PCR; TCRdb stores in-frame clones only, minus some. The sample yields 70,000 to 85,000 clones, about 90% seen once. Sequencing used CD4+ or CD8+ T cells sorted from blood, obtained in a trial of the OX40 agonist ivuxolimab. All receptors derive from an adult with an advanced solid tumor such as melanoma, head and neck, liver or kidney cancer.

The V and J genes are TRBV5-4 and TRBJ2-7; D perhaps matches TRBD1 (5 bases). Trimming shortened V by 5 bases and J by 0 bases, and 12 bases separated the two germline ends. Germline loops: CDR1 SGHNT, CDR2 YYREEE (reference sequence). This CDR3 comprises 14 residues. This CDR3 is CASSRADSSYEQYF. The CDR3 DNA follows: TGTGCCAGCAGTAGGGCTGACAGCTCCTACGAGCAGTACTTC. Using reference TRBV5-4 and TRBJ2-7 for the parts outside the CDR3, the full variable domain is ETGVTQSPTHLIKTRGQQVTLRCSSQSGHNTVSWYQQALGQGPQFIFQYYREEENGRGNFPPRFSGLQFPNYSSELNVNALELDDSALYLCASSRADSSYEQYFGPGTRLTVT.

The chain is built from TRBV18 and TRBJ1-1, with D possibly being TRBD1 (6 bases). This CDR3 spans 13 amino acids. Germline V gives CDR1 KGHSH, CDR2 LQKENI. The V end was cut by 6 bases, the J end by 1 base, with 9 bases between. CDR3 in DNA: TGTGCCAGCTCCGCGGGACAGAACACTGAAGCTTTCTTT. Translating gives CASSAGQNTEAFF.

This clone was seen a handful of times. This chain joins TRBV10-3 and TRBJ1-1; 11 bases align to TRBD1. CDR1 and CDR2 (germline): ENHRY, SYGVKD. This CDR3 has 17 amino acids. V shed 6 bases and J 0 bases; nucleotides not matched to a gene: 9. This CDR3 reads CAIRTGTGGRMNTEAFF. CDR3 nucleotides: TGTGCCATCAGGACCGGGACAGGGGGGAGGATGAACACTGAAGCTTTCTTT.

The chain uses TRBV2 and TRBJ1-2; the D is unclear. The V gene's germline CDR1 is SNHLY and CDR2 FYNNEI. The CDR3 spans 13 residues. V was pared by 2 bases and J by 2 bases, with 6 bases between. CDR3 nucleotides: TGTGCCAGCAGTGAACAGCAGAACTATGGCTACACCTTC. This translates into CASSEQQNYGYTF. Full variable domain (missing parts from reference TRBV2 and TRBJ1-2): EPEVTQTPSHQVTQMGQEVILRCVPISNHLYFYWYRQILGQKVEFLVSFYNNEISEKSEIFDDQFSVERPDGSNFTLKIRSTKLEDSAMYFCASSEQQNYGYTFGSGTRLTVV.